Listed here is a single T cell receptor (beta chain). Its specific antigen is unknown. Per-base qualities were not stored, and no clone one base away is much larger. Unmatched junction bases come to 5, with V trimmed by 3 bases and J by 2 bases. The CDR3 holds 15 amino acids from the cysteine to the phenylalanine. Only the CDR3 portion is preserved as DNA: 45 bases, with reading frame beginning at the first base. CDR1 and CDR2 were assigned from the germline V gene (reference sequence) as MNHEY and SMNVEV. Enrolling through a virtual design, the prospective study's participants ranged in age from roughly 18 to 95 years and lived across 24 United States geographic areas. In the prospective study, cohorts were assigned on the basis of participant-reported clinical history obtained from a screening survey and a study questionnaire. In the prospective study, whole blood, serum and a nasopharyngeal or oropharyngeal swab were collected from each participant by mobile phlebotomists. Prospective study participants could optionally give additional blood draws and questionnaires over a roughly two-month period. Before DNA extraction, blood samples from the prospective study were shipped at room temperature or frozen.

The data derive from a study of blood T cell repertoires in COVID-19 (dated by TCRdb to 2020 to 2021). Turning to the overall study: The collaborator samples originated in the United States, Italy and Spain and spanned the acute and convalescent phases of COVID-19. The material from the prospective study consisted of cDNA or gDNA derived from T cells, B-cell-depleted T cells, or PBMCs. Deeply sampled blood TCRbeta repertoires from subjects exposed to, actively infected with, or recovered from COVID-19 were included in the dataset. A freely available public database, intended as a resource for researchers studying the immune response to SARS-CoV-2, is where the repertoires were released. The samples were drawn from two sources: the first 160 participants of the ongoing ImmuneRACE study, and 1,200 or so subjects contributed by 6 global collaborators. A de-identified subject ID, COVID-19 status, age in years and sex were almost always included in the sample metadata. Where available, HLA class I and class II types were taken from metadata supplied by the sample provider and were not determined by assay-based typing.

TCRbeta CDR3 regions were amplified from genomic DNA by means of the immunoSEQ Assay, a bias-controlled multiplex PCR. From the authors' description of their analysis: Nucleated cell counts per sample were estimated from amplification of reference gene primers within the assay. Sequence reads were collapsed and filtered to measure the absolute abundance of every unique TCRbeta CDR3 rearrangement. For each sample, productive Simpson clonality was calculated by taking the square root of Simpson's diversity index across productive rearrangements. The source is immuneACCESS, and TCRdb retained only in-frame sequences with V and J called. Part of the clones is not carried over; for the studies checked, unresolved V genes explain less than half of this, and the remainder is unexplained. Clone size and the V and J calls come from that table; the DNA yielded D and trimming. This sample holds 200,000 to 250,000 clones; about nine tenths were observed only once. In total, the top ten clones hold around 6% of the sample.

Paper-wide results and their limitations: Clinical and demographic metadata were provided uncurated, with the amount varying by source and participant.

Specimen: PBMCs or T cells enriched from blood (not recorded which). The chain uses TRBV27 and TRBJ2-7, with TRBD1 identical over 9 junction bases. This receptor was obtained from a woman aged 25 to 39 with acute COVID-19. The nucleotide sequence is TGTGCCAGCAGTTTCCGGGACAGGGTCGCCTACGAGCAGTACTTC. This translates into CASSFRDRVAYEQYF.